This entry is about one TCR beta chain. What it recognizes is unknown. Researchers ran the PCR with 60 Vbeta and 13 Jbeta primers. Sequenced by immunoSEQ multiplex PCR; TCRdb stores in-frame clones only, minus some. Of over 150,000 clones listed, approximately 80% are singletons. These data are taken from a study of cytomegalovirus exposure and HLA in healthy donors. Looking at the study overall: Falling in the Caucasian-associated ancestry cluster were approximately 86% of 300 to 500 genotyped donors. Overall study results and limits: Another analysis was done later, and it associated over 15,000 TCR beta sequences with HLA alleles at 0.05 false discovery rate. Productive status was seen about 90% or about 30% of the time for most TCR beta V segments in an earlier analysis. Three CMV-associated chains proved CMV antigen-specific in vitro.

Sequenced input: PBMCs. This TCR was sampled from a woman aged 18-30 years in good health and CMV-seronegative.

CDR3 loop: CASSSFTGPGSGYTF. The CDR3 nucleotides are TGTGCCAGCAGCTCGTTTACAGGGCCAGGGTCCGGCTACACCTTC. The chain has TRBV5-4 and TRBJ1-2; D perhaps matches TRBD1 (6 bases). Germline lookup yields CDR1 SGHNT and CDR2 YYREEE (reference sequence). The CDR3 is 15 residues long. Trimming cost V 3 bases and J 8 bases, with 20 bases left between them.